Listed below are T cell receptor beta chains from one sample, sequenced in a study of cytomegalovirus exposure and HLA in healthy donors. The data were produced by immunoSEQ multiplex PCR, yet TCRdb's version contains in-frame clones alone and is incomplete. Here the sample spans 300,000 to 450,000 clones, more than 80% being singletons. Sequencing was done on a sample of PBMCs. All receptors come from a woman younger than 30 in good health and CMV-seronegative. The CDR3 runs from the conserved cysteine through the conserved F or W. The order of the fields is clone size, V gene, D gene, J gene, CDR3 DNA, CDR3 protein. D genes are given only for firm matches. Not all rows give a size; the values are once, few, many and, for expanded clones, a class.

>.|TRBV7-8|.|TRBJ2-3
TGTGCCCTTAAAAGCATCGACACAGATACGCAGTATTTT
CALKSIDTDTQYF
>.|TRBV5-1|.|TRBJ1-4
TGCGCCAGCAGCTTGCTGACAGGTTTGGGGACTAATGAAAAACTGTTTTTT
CASSLLTGLGTNEKLFF
>.|TRBV7-8|TRBD1|TRBJ2-7
TGTGCCAGCAGGGGGACAGGAAGAACCTACGAGCAGTACTTC
CASRGTGRTYEQYF
>.|TRBV27|TRBD2|TRBJ2-2
TGTGCCAGCAGTTTTTGGGGGGGAACCGGGGAGCTGTTTTTT
CASSFWGGTGELFF
>.|TRBV13|TRBD2|TRBJ2-3
TGTGCCAGCAGCTTTTTTAAGGATCGGACTAGCGGGGCCACAGATACGCAGTATTTT
CASSFFKDRTSGATDTQYF
>.|TRBV29-1|.|TRBJ1-2
TGCAGCGCGGATCCGACAGGAGTTAACTATGGCTACACCTTC
CSADPTGVNYGYTF
>.|TRBV7-9|.|TRBJ1-5
TGTGCCAGCAGCCCCCGGGGAATGGGCAATCAGCCCCAGCATTTT
CASSPRGMGNQPQHF
>few|TRBV4-1|.|TRBJ2-7
TGCGCCAGCAGCATGGCTGGGAGCTACGAGCAGTACTTC
CASSMAGSYEQYF
>.|TRBV6-6|TRBD2|TRBJ2-3
TGTGCCAGCGGAAGGGCGGGGGGCACAGATACGCAGTATTTT
CASGRAGGTDTQYF
>.|TRBV5-1|.|TRBJ2-3
TGCGCCAGCAGCTTGGAGGGGGTGGGCACAGATACGCAGTATTTT
CASSLEGVGTDTQYF
>once|TRBV27|TRBD2|TRBJ2-2
TGTGCCAGCAGTCTAGCGGGATACACCGGGGAGCTGTTTTTT
CASSLAGYTGELFF
>.|TRBV6-5|TRBD1|TRBJ1-5
TGTGCCAGCAGTCGGACAGGGTGGGGCCAGCCCCAGCATTTT
CASSRTGWGQPQHF
>.|TRBV27|TRBD1|TRBJ2-7
TGTGCCAGTCATGGGACAGGGGGCGTCAGGCAGTACTTC
CASHGTGGVRQYF
>.|TRBV27|.|TRBJ2-1
TGTGCCAGCAGTTTATCCCCCAGGGGCGGCTACAATGAGCAGTTCTTC
CASSLSPRGGYNEQFF
>.|TRBV5-1|.|TRBJ2-7
TGCGCCAGCAGCTTACTGATTTCCTACGAGCAGTACTTC
CASSLLISYEQYF
>.|TRBV2|.|TRBJ1-1
TGTGCCAGCCTAGAGGGGATGGACAGCACTGAAGCTTTCTTT
CASLEGMDSTEAFF
>.|TRBV4-1|.|TRBJ1-1
TGCGCCAGCAGCCAAGTCGCCGTCAGGGTGAACACTGAAGCTTTCTTT
CASSQVAVRVNTEAFF
>.|TRBV28|.|TRBJ1-2
TGTGCCAGCAGTTCGACAGCTGTCAGCTATGGCTACACCTTC
CASSSTAVSYGYTF
>.|TRBV30|TRBD1|TRBJ1-1
TGTGCCTGGAGTCCCGGGGGCAGGGGGACTGAAGCTTTCTTT
CAWSPGGRGTEAFF
>once|TRBV5-6|TRBD2|TRBJ2-1
TGTGCCAGCAGCTGGTCCGGGACTACGTGGGGTGAGCAGTTCTTC
CASSWSGTTWGEQFF
>.|TRBV5-6|.|TRBJ1-2
TGTGCCAGCAGCTCAGGGCGGGGCCTGGACTATGGCTACACCTTC
CASSSGRGLDYGYTF
>once|TRBV29-1|TRBD1|TRBJ2-5
TGCAGCGTCGCGGGGACAGGGGTCCAAGAGACCCAGTACTTC
CSVAGTGVQETQYF
>.|TRBV2|.|TRBJ2-1
TGTGCCAGCAGTGATGGTCGAGAGTACAATGAGCAGTTCTTC
CASSDGREYNEQFF
>.|TRBV5-1|TRBD1|TRBJ1-1
TGCGCCAGCAGCCACGGACAGGGGTCCTTCAACACTGAAGCTTTCTTT
CASSHGQGSFNTEAFF
>.|TRBV19|TRBD1|TRBJ1-5
TGTGCCAGTAGTTCCAAGGACAGGGGGCTTAATCAGCCCCAGCATTTT
CASSSKDRGLNQPQHF
>few|TRBV9|TRBD2|TRBJ2-7
TGTGCCAGCAGCGTCGGGACGGGAGGGCCTGGCGAGCAGTACTTC
CASSVGTGGPGEQYF
>.|TRBV27|.|TRBJ2-1
TGTGCCAGCAGCCTAACAGGGTCAAGGGAGCAGTTCTTC
CASSLTGSREQFF
>.|TRBV7-3|TRBD2|TRBJ2-1
TGTGCCAGCAGCTTAACGTTTGCTAGCGGGAGTCTTAATGAGCAGTTCTTC
CASSLTFASGSLNEQFF
>.|TRBV25-1|TRBD1|TRBJ2-1
TGTGCCAGCAGTGAATTTGGGACAGGCTACAATGAGCAGTTCTTC
CASSEFGTGYNEQFF
>.|TRBV19|TRBD1|TRBJ1-1
TGTGCCAGTAGTATCCAGGGGGCGAACACTGAAGCTTTCTTT
CASSIQGANTEAFF
>.|TRBV4-1|TRBD2|TRBJ2-1
TGCGCCAGCAGCCAGCCGGGACTAGCAAGCAATGAGCAGTTCTTC
CASSQPGLASNEQFF
>.|TRBV6-5|.|TRBJ2-2
TGTGCCAGCAGCCCGCGACTAGTCCCCACCGGGGAGCTGTTTTTT
CASSPRLVPTGELFF
>.|TRBV5-4|.|TRBJ1-4
TGTGCCAGCAGCTTCTGGGGAGGGGATGAAAAACTGTTTTTT
CASSFWGGDEKLFF
>.|TRBV11-2|.|TRBJ2-7
TGTGCCAGCAGCTTACACAGGGTCGAGCAGTACTTC
CASSLHRVEQYF
>.|TRBV5-1|TRBD1|TRBJ2-5
TGCGCCAGCAGCAATCCCGGGACAGGGGGTGAGACCCAGTACTTC
CASSNPGTGGETQYF
>few|TRBV7-2|TRBD1|TRBJ1-2
TGTGCCAGCAGCCCGCAGGGGGTGTTGGGTGGCTACACCTTC
CASSPQGVLGGYTF